The 32 T cell receptor beta chains listed next were all sequenced from one sample in a study of T cell repertoires in cytomegalovirus infection. Using its own MiXCR run on the reads, TCRdb lists one record per CDR3 protein. The repertoire holds around 280,000 distinct CDR3 sequences, with around 15% as singletons. Sequenced sample: PBMCs. All receptors come from a human donor in good health (CMV status not recorded). Some clones in this sample may be carry-over from other donors' samples.

The table lists this clonotype with many counts. The chain is built from TRBV7-2 and TRBJ2-5, with 9 positions matching TRBD2. The CDR3 extends over 16 amino acids. Germline CDR1 reads SGHTA; CDR2 reads FQGNSA. After removal of 2 bases from V and 4 bases from J, the junction contained 8 bases not matched to a gene. The CDR3 DNA follows: TGTGCCAGCAGCTTACAGGCAGCGGGAGGTCGAGAGACCCAGTACTTC. Encoded protein: CASSLQAAGGRETQYF. Supplemented by reference TRBV7-2 and TRBJ2-5, the full variable domain reads GAGVSQSPSNKVTEKGKDVELRCDPISGHTALYWYRQSLGQGLEFLIYFQGNSAPDKSGLPSDRFSAERTGGSVSTLTIQRTQQEDSAVYLCASSLQAAGGRETQYFGPGTRLLVL.

The rearrangement joins TRBV11-2 to TRBJ1-1, with D hard to call. The CDR3 consists of 14 residues. V was pared by 5 bases and J by 1 base, with 11 bases between. CDR1 SGHAT and CDR2 FQNNGV come from the germline V gene. The DNA of the CDR3 is TGTGCCAGCAGCCTGCTACTTGGGAACACTGAAGCTTTCTTT. Amino acids: CASSLLLGNTEAFF.

The rearrangement uses TRBV19 and TRBJ2-7; 8 nucleotides agree with TRBD1. After removal of 10 bases from V and 3 bases from J, the junction contained 5 bases not matched to a gene. Germline V lookup: CDR1 LNHDA, CDR2 SQIVND (reference sequence). The CDR3 length is 12 residues. CDR3 in amino acids: CATADRDYEQYF. The CDR3 DNA reads as TGTGCCACCGCGGACAGGGACTACGAGCAGTACTTC.

This clonotype was seen a few times. This sequence joins TRBV29-1 and TRBJ2-1; 8 nucleotides match TRBD2. V shed 7 bases and J 5 bases; nucleotides not matched to a gene: 10. CDR3 length: 14 amino acids. CDR1 and CDR2 (germline): SQVTM, ANQGSEA. CDR3 nucleotide sequence: TGCAGCGCGGGTCCAGCGGGAGACCACAATGAGCAGTTCTTC. The encoded protein is CSAGPAGDHNEQFF.

This clonotype has just a few counts. The chain recombines TRBV12-3 or TRBV12-4 with TRBJ1-6, with 8 bases matching TRBD1. The CDR3 covers 16 residues. After removal of 6 bases from V and 8 bases from J, the junction contained 12 bases not matched to a gene. As DNA, the CDR3 is TGTGCCAGCAGACCGGACTACGGGACAGGAGATTCACCCCTCCACTTT. It encodes CASRPDYGTGDSPLHF.

This clonotype was observed at least ten times. The chain is built from TRBV7-2 and TRBJ2-7; D remains unclear. The CDR3 extends over 14 amino acids. V was cut by 1 base and J by 7 bases, with 14 bases left in between. Germline CDR1 and CDR2: SGHTA and FQGNSA. The DNA for the CDR3 is TGTGCCAGCAGCTTAGGGCCGGGCCCCGGGGAGCAGTACTTC. Its translation is CASSLGPGPGEQYF.

This clonotype was detected only a few times. The rearrangement joins TRBV18 to TRBJ2-1; 9 nucleotides agree with TRBD2. This CDR3 region has 18 residues. V dropped 2 bases and J dropped 7; count of bases not matched to a gene: 15. CDR1 and CDR2 (germline): KGHSH, LQKENI. The CDR3 sequence is CASSPRTSGGFGGNEQFF. DNA of the CDR3: TGTGCCAGCTCACCAAGGACAAGCGGGGGGTTCGGAGGGAATGAGCAGTTCTTC.

This clonotype was observed at least ten times. The chain combines TRBV12-3 or TRBV12-4 with TRBJ2-1, with TRBD2 matching 9 bases. V trimming: 5 bases; J trimming: 3 bases; junction bases outside the gene matches: 5. This CDR3 is built from 15 residues. The CDR3 spells CASSRSGGIYNEQFF. CDR3 coding DNA: TGTGCCAGCAGTCGAAGCGGGGGGATCTACAATGAGCAGTTCTTC.

The J gene is TRBJ2-1, the V gene TRBV29-1; D might be TRBD2 (5 bases). In germline, CDR1 is SQVTM, CDR2 ANQGSEA. The CDR3 covers 11 residues. The V gene lost 1 base and the J gene lost 7 bases, with 5 bases spanning the gap. The CDR3, as DNA: TGCAGCGTTGAAGCGGGGAATGAGCAGTTCTTC. This gives the protein CSVEAGNEQFF.

This clonotype appeared many times. J is TRBJ2-7 and V is TRBV7-2; weak D call: TRBD1 (6 bases). The germline CDR1 and CDR2 sequences are SGHTA and FQGNSA. Deletions cut 1 base from V and 4 bases from J, with 11 bases between. The CDR3 contains 14 residues. CDR3 in DNA: TGTGCCAGCAGCTTAGGAGGCCAGGGGTACGAGCAGTACTTC. The encoded protein is CASSLGGQGYEQYF.

This clonotype was detected ten times or more. V is TRBV18 and J is TRBJ1-5, with D perhaps TRBD1 (6 bases). V dropped 2 bases and J dropped 3 bases, with 8 bases sitting between them. The CDR3 contains 14 residues. The germline CDR1 and CDR2 sequences are KGHSH and LQKENI. Here the CDR3 reads CASSPTGYNQPQHF. Written as DNA, the CDR3 is TGTGCCAGCTCACCAACAGGGTACAATCAGCCCCAGCATTTT.

This clonotype was recorded at least ten times. This chain joins TRBV7-2 and TRBJ2-3; 11 positions agree with TRBD2. Germline assignment: CDR1 SGHTA and CDR2 FQGNSA. Losses at the gene ends were 3 bases for V and 2 bases for J; bases not matched to a gene: 4. The CDR3 extends over 16 amino acids. CDR3 in DNA: TGTGCCAGCAGCTTTATAGCGGGAGGGCCCACAGATACGCAGTATTTT. This translates into CASSFIAGGPTDTQYF.

This clonotype has a handful of counts. This rearrangement joins TRBV20-1 to TRBJ2-7; D remains unclear. This CDR3 contains 14 residues. Germline V gene data show CDR1 as DFQATT and CDR2 as SNEGSKA (reference sequence). Deletions cut 6 bases from V and 4 bases from J, with 19 bases between. CDR3 sequence reads: CSAPFSRSSYEQYF. The CDR3 DNA follows: TGCAGTGCCCCATTCTCAAGGTCTTCTTACGAGCAGTACTTC.

The chain recombines TRBV14 with TRBJ1-1; no clear D gene. The V and J ends lost 1 base and 7 bases respectively, with 7 bases between them. The CDR3 is 12 residues long. CDR1 is SGHDN, CDR2 FVKESK, per germline. The CDR3: CASSQGVGEAFF. For the CDR3, the DNA is TGTGCCAGCAGCCAAGGGGTAGGTGAAGCTTTCTTT.

A few counts support this clonotype. The chain carries TRBV20-1 and TRBJ1-1; D is uncertain. The V end was cut by 3 bases, the J end by 0 bases, with 5 bases between. Looked up from germline, CDR1 is DFQATT and CDR2 is SNEGSKA (reference sequence). This CDR3 contains 12 residues. CDR3 sequence (DNA): TGCAGTGCTAGGGTTATGAACACTGAAGCTTTCTTT. This gives the protein CSARVMNTEAFF.

This clonotype was counted between two and nine times. CDR3 bases: TGTGCCAGCACCCGGGACAGGGTCGTCCATGAGCAGTTCTTC. Translating gives CASTRDRVVHEQFF. V is TRBV28 and J is TRBJ2-1; 9 bases fit TRBD1. V lost 7 bases, J lost 8 bases, and 9 bases stayed unmatched. Looked up from germline, CDR1 is MDHEN and CDR2 is SYDVKM. The CDR3 consists of 14 residues. Looking up the rest from reference TRBV28 and TRBJ2-1 gives the full variable domain: DVKVTQSSRYLVKRTGEKVFLECVQDMDHENMFWYRQDPGLGLRLIYFSYDVKMKEKGDIPEGYSVSREKKERFSLILESASTNQTSMYLCASTRDRVVHEQFFGPGTRLTVL.

Only a few counts were recorded for this clonotype. The genes are TRBV5-6 and TRBJ2-7; 10 nucleotides align to TRBD2. This CDR3 is built from 17 residues. Trimming at V came to 0 bases and at J to 2 bases, leaving 8 bases not matched to a gene. Germline-derived CDR1 and CDR2 are SGHDT and YYEEEE. The CDR3 protein is CASSLGLAGKGPYEQYF. The CDR3 DNA reads TGTGCCAGCAGCTTGGGACTAGCGGGTAAGGGACCCTACGAGCAGTACTTC.

This clonotype was detected a few times. The rearrangement uses TRBV4-2 and TRBJ1-2; the D is unclear. The germline V gene encodes CDR1 LGHNA and CDR2 YNFKEQ. This CDR3 has 16 residues. V dropped 2 bases and J dropped 0 bases, with 13 bases sitting between them. The CDR3 DNA sequence: TGTGCCAGCAGCCAAAACCCCGCAAGCCCTAACTATGGCTACACCTTC. It encodes CASSQNPASPNYGYTF.

This clonotype was seen at least ten times. This chain joins TRBV7-3 and TRBJ2-1; D is possibly TRBD1 (5 bases). V was cut by 4 bases and J by 9 bases, with 10 bases left in between. The CDR3 is 12 amino acids. Looked up from germline, CDR1 is SGHTA and CDR2 is FQGTGA. The CDR3 nucleotides are TGTGCCAGCAGCTCCAGGGTCGGTGAGCAGTTCTTC. It is translated as CASSSRVGEQFF.

This clonotype was seen repeatedly, ten times or more. V is TRBV7-9 and J is TRBJ1-1; TRBD1 matches 12 bases. From germline, CDR1 is SEHNR and CDR2 FQNEAQ (reference sequence). The CDR3 has 16 amino acids. V lost 1 base and J lost 4; bases outside the gene matches: 4. Here the CDR3 DNA reads TGTGCCAGCAGCTTAGGGGACAGGGGGCGATTCACTGAAGCTTTCTTT. Encoded protein: CASSLGDRGRFTEAFF.

This rearrangement joins TRBV6-2 or TRBV6-3 to TRBJ1-5; tentatively, D is TRBD1 (6 bases). The V gene lost 7 bases and the J gene lost 6 bases, with 16 bases spanning the gap. The CDR3 loop spans 14 amino acids. CDR1 MNHEY and CDR2 SVGEGT come from the germline V gene. CDR3 protein: CASTDTGYGQPQHF. Written as DNA, the CDR3 is TGTGCCAGCACCGACACAGGGTACGGTCAGCCCCAGCATTTT.

This clonotype was seen a handful of times. The rearrangement uses TRBV5-5 and TRBJ2-7; D gene uncertain. The CDR3 contains 12 residues. Per germline, CDR1 SGHKS and CDR2 YYEKEE (reference sequence). Trimming stripped 2 bases from V and 7 bases from J, with 10 bases between. CDR3 region: CASSLLRNEQYF. CDR3 nucleotides: TGTGCCAGCAGCTTACTGAGGAATGAGCAGTACTTC.

This clonotype has just a few counts. The chain recombines TRBV28 with TRBJ2-3; D gene uncertain. This CDR3 has 13 amino acids. V lost 5 bases and J lost 5, with 11 bases in between. Per germline, CDR1 MDHEN and CDR2 SYDVKM. The CDR3 sequence: CASSPPRRDTQYF. The CDR3 DNA follows: TGTGCCAGCAGTCCCCCCCGTCGAGATACGCAGTATTTT.

A few counts support this clonotype. The V and J genes are TRBV6-1 and TRBJ1-5; D might be TRBD1 (5 bases). This CDR3 contains 14 residues. Germline V lookup: CDR1 MNHNS, CDR2 SASEGT. V dropped 7 bases and J dropped 3 bases, with 13 bases sitting between them. Written as DNA, the CDR3 is TGTGCCAGCACCCAGGGACCGACCAATCAGCCCCAGCATTTT. It translates to CASTQGPTNQPQHF.

This clonotype was seen a handful of times. The chain has TRBV29-1 and TRBJ2-3; the D gene is possibly TRBD2 (7 bases). V lost 3 bases and J lost 1, with 20 bases in between. This CDR3 contains 17 residues. CDR1 is SQVTM, CDR2 ANQGSEA, per germline. In DNA, the CDR3 is TGCAGCGTTGATTTAGGGGGGACGGGGGGCCGCACAGATACGCAGTATTTT. It specifies CSVDLGGTGGRTDTQYF.

The sample holds many counts of this clonotype. The chain joins TRBV7-2 to TRBJ2-7; no definite D call. The germline V and J ends were trimmed by 0 bases and 2 bases, with 5 bases remaining between them. This CDR3 is 13 amino acids long. CDR1 and CDR2 from the germline V gene are SGHTA and FQGNSA. CDR3: CASSLAPTYEQYF. CDR3 sequence (DNA): TGTGCCAGCAGCTTAGCACCCACCTACGAGCAGTACTTC.

The V call is TRBV20-1, the J call TRBJ1-5; D may be TRBD1 (5 bases). This CDR3 is 12 amino acids long. V lost 0 bases and J lost 8, with 8 bases in between. Germline assignment: CDR1 DFQATT and CDR2 SNEGSKA (reference sequence). In DNA form, the CDR3 reads TGCAGTGCTAGAGAAGGGGCGAAGCCCCAGCATTTT. This translates into CSAREGAKPQHF.

This clonotype was seen many times. This chain joins TRBV6-1 and TRBJ2-2, with D perhaps matching TRBD1 (6 bases). Deletions cut 7 bases from V and 2 bases from J, with 11 bases between. The CDR3 is 14 amino acids. The germline V gene encodes CDR1 MNHNS and CDR2 SASEGT. The CDR3 spells CASMVGTNTGELFF. CDR3 bases: TGTGCCAGCATGGTGGGGACAAACACCGGGGAGCTGTTTTTT.

The genes are TRBV7-3 and TRBJ2-3, with D possibly TRBD2 on 5 matching bases. Germline-derived CDR1 and CDR2 are SGHTA and FQGTGA. Trimming took 7 bases from V and 2 from J, leaving 16 bases between them. This CDR3 region has 15 residues. The CDR3 DNA reads as TGTGCCAGCATCCACGAGGGCGGATACACAGATACGCAGTATTTT. As protein: CASIHEGGYTDTQYF.

This clonotype was seen repeatedly, ten times or more. The V and J genes are TRBV19 and TRBJ2-1; D is undetermined. Trimming took off 0 bases at V and 4 bases at J, with 10 bases between the two ends. The CDR3 contains 15 residues. In germline, CDR1 is LNHDA, CDR2 SQIVND (reference sequence). CDR3 DNA sequence: TGTGCCAGTAGTATAGACGGGCTGAGGTACAATGAGCAGTTCTTC. It encodes CASSIDGLRYNEQFF. The full variable domain, completed using reference TRBV19 and TRBJ2-1, is DGGITQSPKYLFRKEGQNVTLSCEQNLNHDAMYWYRQDPGQGLRLIYYSQIVNDFQKGDIAEGYSVSREKKESFPLTVTSAQKNPTAFYLCASSIDGLRYNEQFFGPGTRLTVL.

A few counts support this clonotype. The chain carries TRBV29-1 and TRBJ1-2, with 11 nucleotides matching TRBD1. The CDR3 is made up of 12 amino acids. CDR1 SQVTM and CDR2 ANQGSEA come from the germline V gene. V lost 7 bases and J lost 7; bases outside the gene matches: 5. The CDR3 reads CSGMDRGPGYTF. The CDR3, as DNA: TGCAGCGGCATGGACAGGGGGCCTGGCTACACCTTC.

This clonotype was counted between two and nine times. The chain joins TRBV11-3 to TRBJ2-1, with a weak D call TRBD1 (6 bases). The CDR3 totals 14 residues. The V end was cut by 7 bases, the J end by 2 bases, with 12 bases between. From germline, CDR1 is SGHNT and CDR2 YENEEA. The CDR3 bases are TGTGCCAGCAAAGAGGGGGTCGCCTACAATGAGCAGTTCTTC. Its translation: CASKEGVAYNEQFF.